The 13 T cell receptor beta chains below all came from one sample that was sequenced in a study of blood T cell repertoires in COVID-19. TCRdb's table, derived via immunoSEQ multiplex PCR, lists solely in-frame clones and lacks some. Of 200,000 to 250,000 clones listed, roughly 87% were seen once; the top ten hold just under 6.5%. The specimen sequenced was PBMCs or T cells enriched from blood (not recorded which). These receptors all come from a woman in her twenties or thirties with acute COVID-19.

The V call is TRBV30, the J call TRBJ1-1, with D unclear. The CDR3 has 14 amino acids. The germline V gene has CDR1 GTSNPN and CDR2 SVGIG (reference sequence). V was shortened by 3 bases and J by 5 bases, with 16 bases between the two germline ends. This CDR3 reads CAWRAGGYGTEAFF. The CDR3 nucleotides read TGTGCCTGGAGAGCGGGTGGGTATGGGACTGAAGCTTTCTTT.

The chain couples TRBV28 to TRBJ1-5, with D hard to call. Germline-derived CDR1 and CDR2 are MDHEN and SYDVKM. The V end lost 7 bases, the J end lost 5 bases, and 12 bases lay between the germline ends. This CDR3 is 13 amino acids long. The CDR3 nucleotides read TGTGCCAGCAAACTCCCAGGCTATCAGCCCCAGCATTTT. It yields the protein CASKLPGYQPQHF.

The V call is TRBV9, the J call TRBJ2-6; no definite D call. The CDR3 runs 14 residues. Between the trimmed V and J ends, which lost 4 bases and 4 bases, there was a span of 9 bases. Germline CDR1 reads SGDLS; CDR2 reads YYNGEE. As DNA, the CDR3 is TGTGCCAGCAGCCCCCCCCGGGGGGCCAACGTCCTGACTTTC. Translated: CASSPPRGANVLTF. Complete variable domain (other parts from reference TRBV9 and TRBJ2-6): DSGVTQTPKHLITATGQRVTLRCSPRSGDLSVYWYQQSLDQGLQFLIQYYNGEERAKGNILERFSAQQFPDLHSELNLSSLELGDSALYFCASSPPRGANVLTFGAGSRLTVL.

The chain is built from TRBV29-1 and TRBJ2-3; no clear D gene. Germline CDR1 is SQVTM and CDR2 is ANQGSEA. The CDR3 contains 13 residues. The V and J ends lost 7 bases and 6 bases respectively, with 17 bases between them. The DNA for the CDR3 is TGCAGCGCCTCGACCGAGTGGGCCGATACGCAGTATTTT. It specifies CSASTEWADTQYF.

This clone was observed a single time. V and J are TRBV4-1 and TRBJ1-1; D gene unclear. CDR3 size: 13 residues. Per the germline V gene, CDR1 is MGHRA and CDR2 is YSYEKL. The V end was cut by 2 bases, the J end by 4 bases, with 8 bases between. The CDR3 DNA is TGCGCCAGCAGCCAACGGGTTAGCACTGAAGCTTTCTTT. Amino acids: CASSQRVSTEAFF.

The CDR3 nucleotides read TGTGCCAGCAGCTTAGGGGCTGAACGGTCACCCCTCCACTTT. It yields the protein CASSLGAERSPLHF. The V gene is TRBV7-8, the J gene TRBJ1-6, with no clear D. The CDR3 contains 14 residues. Trimming left V 1 base short and J 10 bases short, with 11 bases between. The germline gives CDR1 SGHVS, CDR2 FQNEAQ.

This sequence joins TRBV2 and TRBJ2-5; 7 nucleotides align to TRBD1. The CDR3 is made up of 14 amino acids. Germline-derived CDR1 and CDR2 are SNHLY and FYNNEI. Trimming cost V 6 bases and J 0 bases; bases outside gene matches: 4. CDR3 loop: CASRPGQYQETQYF. CDR3 nucleotide sequence: TGTGCCAGCAGACCGGGACAGTACCAAGAGACCCAGTACTTC.

V usage is TRBV10-3 and J usage is TRBJ2-5, with 7 bases aligning to TRBD1. This CDR3 is 15 amino acids long. After removal of 3 bases from V and 0 bases from J, the junction contained 4 bases not matched to a gene. Germline lookup yields CDR1 ENHRY and CDR2 SYGVKD. In DNA form, the CDR3 reads TGTGCCATCAGTGACGCGACAGGGAACCAAGAGACCCAGTACTTC. Translating gives CAISDATGNQETQYF.

This chain joins TRBV13 and TRBJ2-5, with 9 bases fitting TRBD1. The V gene end was trimmed by 5 bases and the J gene end by 4 bases; junction bases not matched to a gene: 11. Germline-derived CDR1 and CDR2 are PRHDT and FYEKMQ (reference sequence). This CDR3 region has 16 residues. The chain's CDR3 is CASSTRDRDSRETQYF. The CDR3 nucleotides read TGTGCCAGCAGCACCCGGGACAGGGATTCGAGAGAGACCCAGTACTTC.

V and J are TRBV27 and TRBJ2-2; D perhaps matches TRBD1 (6 bases). The CDR3 consists of 14 residues. Germline V gene lookup returns CDR1 MNHEY and CDR2 SMNVEV (reference sequence). V was clipped by 9 bases and J by 6 bases, with 17 bases between them. The CDR3 coding sequence is TGTGCCAGTAGTAGCACACCAGGGGCCGGGGAGCTGTTTTTT. It specifies CASSSTPGAGELFF.

V is TRBV28 and J is TRBJ2-5; 9 nucleotides agree with TRBD2. The CDR3 loop spans 14 amino acids. V gave up 6 bases and J gave up 5 bases; unmatched junction bases: 7. The germline V gene encodes CDR1 MDHEN and CDR2 SYDVKM. The CDR3 DNA sequence: TGTGCCAGCAGACCTAGTGCGGGGGGGGAGACCCAGTACTTC. This codes for CASRPSAGGETQYF.

The V gene is TRBV9, the J gene TRBJ1-3, with TRBD1 matching over 7 bases. This CDR3 has 15 amino acids. Trimming cost V 3 bases and J 0 bases; bases outside gene matches: 3. CDR1 and CDR2 from the germline V gene are SGDLS and YYNGEE. This chain's CDR3 is CASSAGQSSGNTIYF. The CDR3 DNA follows: TGTGCCAGCAGCGCGGGACAGTCCTCTGGAAACACCATATATTTT. The complete variable domain, with remaining parts taken from reference TRBV9 and TRBJ1-3, reads DSGVTQTPKHLITATGQRVTLRCSPRSGDLSVYWYQQSLDQGLQFLIQYYNGEERAKGNILERFSAQQFPDLHSELNLSSLELGDSALYFCASSAGQSSGNTIYFGEGSWLTVV.

With regard to this clone: At one of its ends the junction is not consistent with the germline gene, which may arise from a read error. This chain joins TRBV5-1 and TRBJ1-4, with D possibly being TRBD1 (5 bases). The CDR3 runs to 18 residues. Germline CDR1 reads SGHRS; CDR2 reads YFSETQ. CDR3 amino acids: CASSLVSRVGGTTEQLFF. CDR3 sequence (DNA): TGCGCCAGCAGCTTGGTTTCCCGGGTGGGGGGAACGACTGAACAACTGTTTTTT.